The 4 T cell receptor beta chains given below trace back to one sample, sequenced in a study of Graves' ophthalmopathy and Graves' hyperthyroidism (dated by TCRdb to between 2018 and 2020). TCRdb shows the sequencer as Illumina HiSeq 2000. For repertoire sequencing, TCR beta CDR3 regions were amplified from RNA transcripts. The first round was an RT-PCR using HTBI primers with the Qiagen OneStep RT-PCR kit, and this first round was followed by a second-round multiplex PCR, then size selection and purification. TCRdb reanalyzed the raw reads on its own, using fastp at Q25 for trimming and MiXCR for clone calling, and kept in-frame beta chains. Entries are consolidated by CDR3 protein sequence, retaining the most common genes and DNA. The sample table records under 250,000 distinct CDR3 sequences; 25% to 30% of these occur just once. Around 9.8% of the sample rests with the top ten. The specimen was peripheral blood. The origin of the receptors is a man aged 50 to 60 with Graves' ophthalmopathy. Donor details come from another sample of the same person, matched by shared clones.

This clonotype was picked up many times. This chain connects TRBV7-3 to TRBJ2-5, with TRBD1 as a possible D gene (6 bases). Germline V gene sequence: CDR1 SGHTA, CDR2 FQGTGA. V was clipped by 1 base and J by 5 bases, with 14 bases between them. The CDR3 totals 15 residues. CDR3 amino acids: CASSLITGLGETQYF. The DNA of the CDR3 is TGTGCCAGCAGCTTAATTACAGGGCTGGGGGAGACCCAGTACTTC.

This clonotype occurred once. CDR3 loop: CASRQGVSAYNSPLHF. The CDR3 DNA is TGTGCCAGCAGGCAGGGGGTATCGGCCTATAATTCACCCCTCCACTTT. The chain employs TRBV2 and TRBJ1-6; TRBD1 aligns across 7 bases. J was trimmed by 2 bases and V by 6 bases; bases with no gene match: 7. The CDR3 has 16 amino acids. The germline V gene has CDR1 SNHLY and CDR2 FYNNEI.

Many counts were recorded for this clonotype. The chain joins TRBV27 to TRBJ1-6; 7 bases map to TRBD1. This CDR3 is built from 14 residues. V gave up 0 bases and J gave up 8 bases; unmatched junction bases: 1. CDR1 is MNHEY, CDR2 SMNVEV, per germline (reference sequence). The CDR3 protein is CASSLSTGDSPLHF. The CDR3 DNA follows: TGTGCCAGCAGTTTATCTACAGGGGATTCACCCCTCCACTTT.

The CDR3 DNA reads TGTGCCAGCAGCTTAATTCCGCCGGGCCAGGGTGGTTGGTATGGCTACACCTTC. It specifies CASSLIPPGQGGWYGYTF. The chain uses TRBV13 and TRBJ1-2; tentatively, D is TRBD1 (5 bases). Per germline, CDR1 PRHDT and CDR2 FYEKMQ (reference sequence). V gave up 2 bases and J gave up 5 bases, with 24 bases separating them. The CDR3 extends over 18 amino acids.